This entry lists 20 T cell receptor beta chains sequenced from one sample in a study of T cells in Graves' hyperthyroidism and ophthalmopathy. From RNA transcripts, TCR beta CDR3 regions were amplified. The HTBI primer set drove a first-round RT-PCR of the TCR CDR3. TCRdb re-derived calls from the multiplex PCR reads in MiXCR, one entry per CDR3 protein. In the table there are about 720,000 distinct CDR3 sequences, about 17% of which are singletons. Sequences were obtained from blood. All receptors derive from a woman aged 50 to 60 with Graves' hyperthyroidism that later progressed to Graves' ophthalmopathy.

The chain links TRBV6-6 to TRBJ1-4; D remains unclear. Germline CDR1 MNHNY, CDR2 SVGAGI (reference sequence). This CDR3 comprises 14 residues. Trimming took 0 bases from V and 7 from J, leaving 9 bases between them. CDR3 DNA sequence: TGTGCCAGCAGTTACTCCTTTTTGGGTGAAAAACTGTTTTTT. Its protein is CASSYSFLGEKLFF.

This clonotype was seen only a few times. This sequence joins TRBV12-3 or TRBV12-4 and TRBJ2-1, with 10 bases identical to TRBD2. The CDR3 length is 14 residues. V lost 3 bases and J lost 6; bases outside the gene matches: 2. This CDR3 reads CASSFSGGPNEQFF. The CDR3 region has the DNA TGTGCCAGCAGTTTTAGCGGGGGGCCCAATGAGCAGTTCTTC.

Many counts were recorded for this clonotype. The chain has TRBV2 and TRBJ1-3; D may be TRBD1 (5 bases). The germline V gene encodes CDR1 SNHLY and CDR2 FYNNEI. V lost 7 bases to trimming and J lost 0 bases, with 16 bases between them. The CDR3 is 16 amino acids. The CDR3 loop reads CASIPAGRSSGNTIYF. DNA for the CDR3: TGTGCCAGCATCCCCGCGGGACGGTCCTCTGGAAACACCATATATTTT.

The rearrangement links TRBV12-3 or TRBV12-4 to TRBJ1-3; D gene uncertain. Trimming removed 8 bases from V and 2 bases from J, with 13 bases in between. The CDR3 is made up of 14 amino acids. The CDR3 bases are TGTGCCAGCGCGTGGTCCCTGACTGGAAACACCATATATTTT. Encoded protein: CASAWSLTGNTIYF.

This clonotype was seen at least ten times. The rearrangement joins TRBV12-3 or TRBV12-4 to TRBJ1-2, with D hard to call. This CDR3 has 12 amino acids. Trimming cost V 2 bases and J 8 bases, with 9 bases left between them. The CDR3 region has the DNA TGTGCCAGCAGTTTAAGCCAGACCGGCTACACCTTC. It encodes CASSLSQTGYTF.

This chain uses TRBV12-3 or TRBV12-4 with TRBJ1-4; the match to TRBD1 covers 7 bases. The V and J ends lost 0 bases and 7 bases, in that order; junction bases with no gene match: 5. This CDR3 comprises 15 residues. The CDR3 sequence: CASSLAGGDSEKLFF. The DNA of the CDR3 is TGTGCCAGCAGTTTAGCGGGGGGGGACAGTGAAAAACTGTTTTTT.

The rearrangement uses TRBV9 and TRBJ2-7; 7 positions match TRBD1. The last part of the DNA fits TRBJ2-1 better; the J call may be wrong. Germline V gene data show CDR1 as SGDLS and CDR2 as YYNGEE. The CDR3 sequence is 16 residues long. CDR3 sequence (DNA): TGTGCCAGCAGCTTGACCCCGACAGGGTGGATCTACGAGCAGTTCTTC. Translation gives CASSLTPTGWIYEQFF.

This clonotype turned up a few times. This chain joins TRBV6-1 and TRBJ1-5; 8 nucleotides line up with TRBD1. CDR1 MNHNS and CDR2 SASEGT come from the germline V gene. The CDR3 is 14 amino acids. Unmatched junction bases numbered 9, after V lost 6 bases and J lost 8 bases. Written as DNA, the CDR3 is TGTGCCAGCAGGCTGGACAGGGACGAAAAGCCCCAGCATTTT. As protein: CASRLDRDEKPQHF.

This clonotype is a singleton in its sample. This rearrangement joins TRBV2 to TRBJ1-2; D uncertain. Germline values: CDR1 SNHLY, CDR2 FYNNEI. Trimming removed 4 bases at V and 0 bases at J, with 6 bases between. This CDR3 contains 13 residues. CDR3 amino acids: CASSGQPNYGYTF. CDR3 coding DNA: TGTGCCAGCAGTGGGCAGCCTAACTATGGCTACACCTTC.

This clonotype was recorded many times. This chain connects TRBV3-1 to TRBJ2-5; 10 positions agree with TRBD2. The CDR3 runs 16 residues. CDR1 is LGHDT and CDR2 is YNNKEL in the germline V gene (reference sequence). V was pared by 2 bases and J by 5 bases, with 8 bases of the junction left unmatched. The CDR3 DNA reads TGTGCCAGCAGCCAATCTAGCGGGGGTTCTAGTGAGACCCAGTACTTC. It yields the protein CASSQSSGGSSETQYF.

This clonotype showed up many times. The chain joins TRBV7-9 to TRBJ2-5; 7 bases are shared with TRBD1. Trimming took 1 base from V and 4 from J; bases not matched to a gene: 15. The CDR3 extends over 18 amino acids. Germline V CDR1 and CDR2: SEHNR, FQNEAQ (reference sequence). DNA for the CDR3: TGTGCCAGCAGCTTAGACCACGCACAGGGGAGAGGTGGAGAGACCCAGTACTTC. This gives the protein CASSLDHAQGRGGETQYF.

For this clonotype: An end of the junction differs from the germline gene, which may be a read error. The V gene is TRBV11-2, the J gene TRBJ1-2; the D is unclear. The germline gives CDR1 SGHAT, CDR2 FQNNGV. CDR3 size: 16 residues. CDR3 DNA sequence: TGCGCCAGCAGCTTGAATCCCCCCGGGCAGGTCGATGGCTACACCTTC. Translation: CASSLNPPGQVDGYTF.

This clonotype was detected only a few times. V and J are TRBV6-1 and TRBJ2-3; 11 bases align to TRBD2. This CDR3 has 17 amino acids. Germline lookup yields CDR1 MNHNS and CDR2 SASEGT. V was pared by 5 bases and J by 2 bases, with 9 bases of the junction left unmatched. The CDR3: CASSYLLAGGPTDTQYF. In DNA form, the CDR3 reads TGTGCCAGCAGTTATCTGCTAGCGGGGGGCCCCACAGATACGCAGTATTTT.

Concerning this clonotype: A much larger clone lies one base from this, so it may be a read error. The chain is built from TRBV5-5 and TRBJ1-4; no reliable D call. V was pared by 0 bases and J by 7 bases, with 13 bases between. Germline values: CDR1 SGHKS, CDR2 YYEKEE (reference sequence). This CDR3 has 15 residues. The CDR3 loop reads CASSLDSPGSEKLFF. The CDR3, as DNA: TGTGCCAGCAGCTTGGACTCGCCGGGTAGTGAAAAACTGTTTTTT.

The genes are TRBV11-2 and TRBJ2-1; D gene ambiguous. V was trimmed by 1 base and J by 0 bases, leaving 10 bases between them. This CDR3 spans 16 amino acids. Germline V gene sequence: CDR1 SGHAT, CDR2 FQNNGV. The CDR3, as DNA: TGTGCCAGCAGCTTAGGGGTTGTAAACTCCTACAATGAGCAGTTCTTC. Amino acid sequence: CASSLGVVNSYNEQFF.

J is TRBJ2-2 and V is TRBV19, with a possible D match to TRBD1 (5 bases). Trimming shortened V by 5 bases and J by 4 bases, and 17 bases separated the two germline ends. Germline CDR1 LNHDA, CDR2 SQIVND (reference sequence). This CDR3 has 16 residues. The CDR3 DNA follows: TGTGCCAGTAGTGCGGACAACCCGACGGGCACCGGGGAGCTGTTTTTT. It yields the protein CASSADNPTGTGELFF.

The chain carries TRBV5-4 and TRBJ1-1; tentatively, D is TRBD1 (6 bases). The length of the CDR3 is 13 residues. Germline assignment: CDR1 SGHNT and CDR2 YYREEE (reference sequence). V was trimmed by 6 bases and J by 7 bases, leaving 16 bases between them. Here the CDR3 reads CASTWGGAGEAFF. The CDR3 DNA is TGTGCCAGCACCTGGGGGGGGGCAGGTGAAGCTTTCTTT. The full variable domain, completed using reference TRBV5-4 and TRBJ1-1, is ETGVTQSPTHLIKTRGQQVTLRCSSQSGHNTVSWYQQALGQGPQFIFQYYREEENGRGNFPPRFSGLQFPNYSSELNVNALELDDSALYLCASTWGGAGEAFFGQGTRLTVV.

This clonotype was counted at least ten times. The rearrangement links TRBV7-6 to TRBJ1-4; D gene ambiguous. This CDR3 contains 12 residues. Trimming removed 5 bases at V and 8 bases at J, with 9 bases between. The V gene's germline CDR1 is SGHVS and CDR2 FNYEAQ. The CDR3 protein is CASSRRKEKLFF. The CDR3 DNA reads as TGTGCCAGCAGCCGACGGAAGGAAAAACTGTTTTTT. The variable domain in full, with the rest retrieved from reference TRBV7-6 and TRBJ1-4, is GAGVSQSPRYKVTKRGQDVALRCDPISGHVSLYWYRQALGQGPEFLTYFNYEAQQDKSGLPNDRFSAERPEGSISTLTIQRTEQRDSAMYRCASSRRKEKLFFGSGTQLSVL.

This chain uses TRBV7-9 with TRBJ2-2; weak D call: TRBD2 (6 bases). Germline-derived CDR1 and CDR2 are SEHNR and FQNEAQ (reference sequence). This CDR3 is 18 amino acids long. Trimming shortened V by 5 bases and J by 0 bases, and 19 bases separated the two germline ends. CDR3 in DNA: TGTGCCAGCAGCCACCCCCCGGGACTGTACGCGAACACCGGGGAGCTGTTTTTT. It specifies CASSHPPGLYANTGELFF.

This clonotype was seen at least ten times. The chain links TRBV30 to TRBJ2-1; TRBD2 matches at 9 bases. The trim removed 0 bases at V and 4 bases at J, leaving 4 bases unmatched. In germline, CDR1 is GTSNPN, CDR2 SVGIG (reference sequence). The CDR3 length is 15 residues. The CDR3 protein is CAWSVSGGTYNEQFF. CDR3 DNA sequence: TGTGCCTGGAGTGTAAGCGGGGGGACGTACAATGAGCAGTTCTTC.